The 24 T cell receptor beta chains reported below all come from one sample, sequenced in a study of cytomegalovirus exposure and HLA in healthy donors. Primers for the PCR totalled 60 Vbeta and 13 Jbeta. Method: immunoSEQ multiplex PCR; TCRdb's copy keeps in-frame clones and lacks some. In total, the table holds 200,000 to 250,000 clones. Sequencing was performed on PBMCs. These receptors were obtained from a woman aged 25-40 years in good health and CMV-seropositive.

This sequence joins TRBV6-4 and TRBJ2-2; TRBD2 matches 8 bases. The germline gives CDR1 MRHNA, CDR2 SNTAGT. Trimming at V came to 6 bases and at J to 7 bases, leaving 7 bases not matched to a gene. CDR3 length: 14 amino acids. DNA for the CDR3: TGTGCCAGCAGCCGGGAGGGCCTCGTCGGGGAGCTGTTTTTT. It is translated as CASSREGLVGELFF.

The chain links TRBV9 to TRBJ2-7; D uncertain. V lost 0 bases to trimming and J lost 2 bases, with 9 bases between them. Germline V gives CDR1 SGDLS, CDR2 YYNGEE. CDR3 length: 14 amino acids. The CDR3 nucleotides are TGTGCCAGCAGCGTAGGGCCGCAAGCCTACGAGCAGTACTTC. Amino acid sequence: CASSVGPQAYEQYF.

The chain combines TRBV15 with TRBJ2-7; D may be TRBD1 (6 bases). The CDR3 is 15 amino acids. Trimming left V 6 bases short and J 5 bases short, with 20 bases between. Germline loops: CDR1 LNHNV, CDR2 YYDKDF (reference sequence). The chain's CDR3 is CATRTNREMIHEQYF. CDR3 in DNA: TGTGCCACCAGGACGAACAGGGAAATGATCCACGAGCAGTACTTC. Full variable domain (rest looked up from reference TRBV15 and TRBJ2-7): DAMVIQNPRYQVTQFGKPVTLSCSQTLNHNVMYWYQQKSSQAPKLLFHYYDKDFNNEADTPDNFQSRRPNTSFCFLDIRSPGLGDTAMYLCATRTNREMIHEQYFGPGTRLTVT.

This chain uses TRBV9 with TRBJ2-5; 13 bases map to TRBD2. The end of the DNA is better explained by TRBJ2-7, so the J call may be wrong. Germline assignment: CDR1 SGDLS and CDR2 YYNGEE. The CDR3 runs 16 residues. The CDR3 DNA reads TGTGCCAGCAGCGGTCGGGAGACTAGCGGGAGGTACGAGCAGTACTTC. Residues: CASSGRETSGRYEQYF.

The CDR3 protein is CASSQDVTYPGYGYTF. The CDR3 nucleotides read TGCGCCAGCAGCCAAGACGTGACCTACCCGGGGTATGGCTACACCTTC. The chain has TRBV4-1 and TRBJ1-2; D remains ambiguous. Germline lookup yields CDR1 MGHRA and CDR2 YSYEKL. Deletions cut 0 bases from V and 5 bases from J, with 16 bases between. This CDR3 contains 16 residues.

The V call is TRBV6-6, the J call TRBJ2-3; possibly TRBD2 for D (6 bases). CDR3 length: 16 amino acids. V was clipped by 3 bases and J by 4 bases, with 17 bases between them. The germline gives CDR1 MNHNY, CDR2 SVGAGI (reference sequence). DNA for the CDR3: TGTGCCAGCAGTTATGCTCCGGGAGTGGGACCAGATACGCAGTATTTT. It specifies CASSYAPGVGPDTQYF.

The chain carries TRBV5-1 and TRBJ2-1; D is ambiguous. The germline V gene encodes CDR1 SGHRS and CDR2 YFSETQ. V lost 5 bases to trimming and J lost 2 bases, with 8 bases between them. CDR3 size: 13 residues. CDR3 in DNA: TGCGCCAGCAGTCCCAGGACCTACAATGAGCAGTTCTTC. Translation: CASSPRTYNEQFF.

This rearrangement joins TRBV6-1 to TRBJ1-4; 8 nucleotides match TRBD1. Germline V gene data show CDR1 as MNHNS and CDR2 as SASEGT. V shed 4 bases and J 4 bases; nucleotides not matched to a gene: 2. This CDR3 comprises 14 residues. The CDR3 loop reads CASSADRGNEKLFF. The CDR3 DNA reads as TGTGCCAGCAGTGCCGACAGGGGTAATGAAAAACTGTTTTTT.

The rearrangement joins TRBV5-1 to TRBJ1-1; perhaps TRBD1 as D (6 bases). Germline V gene sequence: CDR1 SGHRS, CDR2 YFSETQ. The germline V and J ends were trimmed by 0 bases and 6 bases, with 9 bases remaining between them. The CDR3 runs 13 residues. CDR3 sequence (DNA): TGCGCCAGCAGCTTGGACAGGGCGTCTGAAGCTTTCTTT. It translates to CASSLDRASEAFF.

The chain has TRBV7-2 and TRBJ1-5; no clear D gene. The germline CDR1 and CDR2 sequences are SGHTA and FQGNSA. V gave up 0 bases and J gave up 7 bases, with 16 bases separating them. The CDR3 is 16 residues long. CDR3 residues: CASSLAVAGFGQPQHF. The DNA of the CDR3 is TGTGCCAGCAGCTTAGCGGTCGCAGGATTTGGGCAGCCCCAGCATTTT. Using reference TRBV7-2 and TRBJ1-5 for the parts outside the CDR3, the full variable domain is GAGVSQSPSNKVTEKGKDVELRCDPISGHTALYWYRQSLGQGLEFLIYFQGNSAPDKSGLPSDRFSAERTGGSVSTLTIQRTQQEDSAVYLCASSLAVAGFGQPQHFGDGTRLSIL.

The rearrangement links TRBV6-5 to TRBJ1-1; tentative D call: TRBD1 (5 bases). This CDR3 contains 14 residues. Germline assignment: CDR1 MNHEY and CDR2 SVGAGI. V was trimmed by 2 bases and J by 1 base, leaving 8 bases between them. The CDR3 sequence: CASSYGAENTEAFF. CDR3 DNA: TGTGCCAGCAGTTACGGGGCCGAGAACACTGAAGCTTTCTTT.

The chain has TRBV19 and TRBJ2-5; TRBD2 matches at 10 bases. J was trimmed by 13 bases and V by 6 bases; bases with no gene match: 5. Per the germline V gene, CDR1 is LNHDA and CDR2 is SQIVND (reference sequence). The CDR3 totals 11 residues. The CDR3 is CASRTSGASYF. Here the CDR3 DNA reads TGTGCCAGTAGAACTAGCGGGGCCTCGTACTTC.

The V call is TRBV4-1, the J call TRBJ2-1; a weak D match, TRBD1 (6 bases). Trimming pared 1 base from V and 4 bases from J, leaving 14 bases between. Looked up from germline, CDR1 is MGHRA and CDR2 is YSYEKL. This CDR3 is 16 amino acids long. The CDR3 loop reads CASSQGDNGRYNEQFF. CDR3 nucleotide sequence: TGCGCCAGCAGCCAAGGGGACAACGGGCGTTACAATGAGCAGTTCTTC.

The J gene is TRBJ2-7, the V gene TRBV21-1; the table's D call, TRBD1, was not checked against the DNA. TRBV21-1 is designated a pseudogene. The CDR3 has 17 residues. CDR3 coding DNA: TGTGCCAGCAGCAAGGGGGGGCGACAGGGGAATAAGGACGAGCAGTACTTC. Protein product: CASSKGGRQGNKDEQYF.

This chain links TRBV10-1 with TRBJ2-3; 9 positions match TRBD2. This CDR3 spans 16 amino acids. V shed 3 bases and J 5 bases; nucleotides not matched to a gene: 9. The germline V gene encodes CDR1 WNHNN and CDR2 SYGVQD (reference sequence). CDR3 in amino acids: CASSEGSGRVLDTQYF. The CDR3 nucleotides are TGCGCCAGCAGTGAAGGTAGCGGGAGAGTCTTAGATACGCAGTATTTT.

The chain combines TRBV6-5 with TRBJ1-3; TRBD1 matches at 9 bases. V was pared by 3 bases and J by 7 bases, with 7 bases of the junction left unmatched. CDR3 length equals 15 residues. Germline V CDR1 and CDR2: MNHEY, SVGAGI. CDR3 protein: CASSYFDRGANTIYF. The CDR3 DNA reads as TGTGCCAGCAGTTATTTCGACAGGGGGGCTAACACCATATATTTT.

V is TRBV29-1 and J is TRBJ1-1; 9 bases match TRBD1. V gave up 5 bases and J gave up 5 bases; unmatched junction bases: 3. The CDR3 is 12 amino acids. Germline V gives CDR1 SQVTM, CDR2 ANQGSEA. The CDR3 nucleotides are TGCAGCGTTCTAGACAGGGGGACTGAAGCTTTCTTT. Translated, it gives CSVLDRGTEAFF.

The chain has TRBV2 and TRBJ2-7; 7 bases match TRBD1. V dropped 6 bases and J dropped 5; count of bases not matched to a gene: 7. The CDR3 loop spans 13 amino acids. Germline V gene sequence: CDR1 SNHLY, CDR2 FYNNEI. CDR3 amino acids: CASRRDRMNEQYF. The CDR3 DNA reads TGTGCCAGCAGACGGGACAGAATGAACGAGCAGTACTTC.

The J gene is TRBJ2-3, the V gene TRBV28; a weak D match, TRBD1 (6 bases). Looked up from germline, CDR1 is MDHEN and CDR2 is SYDVKM. The CDR3 covers 15 residues. The V end was cut by 9 bases, the J end by 4 bases, with 20 bases between. The CDR3: CASRRARTEPDTQYF. The CDR3 bases are TGTGCCAGTCGCCGAGCCCGGACAGAGCCAGATACGCAGTATTTT.

The rearrangement uses TRBV10-2 and TRBJ1-3, with 7 positions matching TRBD1. Germline V gene data show CDR1 as WSHSY and CDR2 as SAAADI. The CDR3 totals 16 residues. V gave up 6 bases and J gave up 2 bases; unmatched junction bases: 10. The CDR3 is CASSIRSGQTGNTIYF. DNA of the CDR3: TGCGCCAGCAGCATTCGGTCGGGACAGACTGGAAACACCATATATTTT.

This rearrangement joins TRBV6-1 to TRBJ2-1; 10 bases align to TRBD1. Germline V gene lookup returns CDR1 MNHNS and CDR2 SASEGT. CDR3 size: 15 residues. Trimming at V came to 4 bases and at J to 6 bases, leaving 6 bases not matched to a gene. DNA for the CDR3: TGTGCCAGCAGTGGACCGGGACAGGGGCGCAATGAGCAGTTCTTC. It translates to CASSGPGQGRNEQFF.

The chain recombines TRBV7-8 with TRBJ2-1; D call uncertain. CDR3 length: 13 amino acids. Germline lookup yields CDR1 SGHVS and CDR2 FQNEAQ. The V end was cut by 2 bases, the J end by 9 bases, with 11 bases between. CDR3 DNA sequence: TGTGCCAGCAGCTTAAACCTGGTGAGTGAGCAGTTCTTC. Translating gives CASSLNLVSEQFF. The full variable domain, rest sourced from reference TRBV7-8 and TRBJ2-1, is GAGVSQSPRYKVAKRGQDVALRCDPISGHVSLFWYQQALGQGPEFLTYFQNEAQLDKSGLPSDRFFAERPEGSVSTLKIQRTQQEDSAVYLCASSLNLVSEQFFGPGTRLTVL.

V and J are TRBV2 and TRBJ2-5, with 8 bases fitting TRBD2. J was trimmed by 2 bases and V by 3 bases; bases with no gene match: 2. Germline V gene sequence: CDR1 SNHLY, CDR2 FYNNEI. The CDR3 is 14 amino acids. DNA for the CDR3: TGTGCCAGCAGTGATAAGCGGGGGCAAGAGACCCAGTACTTC. Its translation is CASSDKRGQETQYF.

This chain connects TRBV27 to TRBJ2-1; 14 nucleotides agree with TRBD2. Trimming took 5 bases from V and 8 from J; bases not matched to a gene: 8. The CDR3 loop spans 16 amino acids. Germline CDR1 and CDR2: MNHEY and SMNVEV (reference sequence). The CDR3: CASSPGTSGSRYEQFF. Here the CDR3 DNA reads TGTGCCAGCAGTCCTGGGACTAGCGGGAGTAGATATGAGCAGTTCTTC.